This T cell receptor (beta chain) was identified during a study of T cell clonotyping in hematopoietic cell transplantation. As for the study in general: Recipients' pretransplant samples followed cytoreduction. The study, taken as a whole, reports: Few recipient clonotypes overlapped donors; over 95% were de novo at given depth. Broader posttransplant TCR repertoire diversity was predicted by graft donor and pretransplant recipient Inverse Simpson Index values. Pathologically expanded recipient clonotypes increased progressively from day 30 to day 180 as diversity fell.

With regard to this clone: Its antigen is not known.

Time point defined: recipient sample about 28 days before transplant, after cytoreduction. CDR3 length equals 15 residues. Germline V lookup: CDR1 GTSNPN, CDR2 SVGIG (reference sequence). V was pared by 0 bases and J by 2 bases, with 11 bases between. Method: immunoSEQ multiplex PCR; TCRdb's copy keeps in-frame clones and lacks some. Of over 45,000 clones listed, 85% to 90% are singletons. This receptor was taken from a man in his fifties or sixties with biphenotypic leukemia. Some clones in this sample may be carry-over from other donors' samples. This specimen was peripheral blood mononuclear cells, taken before stem cell transplant. The chain has TRBV30 and TRBJ1-5, with D hard to call. CDR3 amino acids: CAWSVGRLRNQPQHF. The CDR3 DNA sequence: TGTGCCTGGAGTGTAGGGCGGCTCCGCAATCAGCCCCAGCATTTT.